These 5 T cell receptor beta chains came from one sample sequenced in a study of shared clonotypes between healthy human individuals. Naive CD8 populations comprised CD45RO-negative cells positively selected for CCR7, excluding terminally differentiated effector memory CD45RA+ cells. Sequencing was performed with immunoSEQ multiplex PCR; in TCRdb, only in-frame clones are kept and a portion is missing. The repertoire holds about 580,000 clones, with roughly 98% as singletons. Sequenced material: naive CD8+ T cells sorted from blood. The receptors derive from a man aged 25 to 40 in good health.

The chain uses TRBV15 and TRBJ2-7; 9 bases match TRBD1. The V segment lost 0 bases and the J segment 1 base; nucleotides outside the gene matches: 7. The CDR3 totals 17 residues. Per germline, CDR1 LNHNV and CDR2 YYDKDF (reference sequence). The chain's CDR3 is CATSRESPGQGSYEQYF. In nucleotides, the CDR3 is TGTGCCACCAGCAGAGAAAGTCCAGGACAGGGGTCCTACGAGCAGTACTTC.

The chain recombines TRBV2 with TRBJ2-7; TRBD1 or TRBD2 may be the D gene (5 bases each). The germline V and J ends were trimmed by 3 bases and 2 bases, with 14 bases remaining between them. Germline V CDR1 and CDR2: SNHLY, FYNNEI. This CDR3 region has 15 residues. CDR3 region: CASSDGDGDTYEQYF. CDR3 DNA: TGTGCCAGCAGTGACGGGGACGGAGATACCTACGAGCAGTACTTC.

CDR3 DNA sequence: TGTGCCAGCAGTGTGGACAGGGTGACCCAGTACTTC. Encoded protein: CASSVDRVTQYF. The chain couples TRBV6-1 to TRBJ2-5; TRBD1 agrees at 8 bases. Germline CDR1 and CDR2: MNHNS and SASEGT. The CDR3 has 12 amino acids. V lost 4 bases, J lost 7 bases, and 2 bases stayed unmatched.

The rearrangement joins TRBV7-9 to TRBJ1-1; 8 nucleotides line up with TRBD1. Trimming cost V 5 bases and J 6 bases; bases outside gene matches: 2. The CDR3 totals 12 residues. The germline V gene has CDR1 SEHNR and CDR2 FQNEAQ (reference sequence). The CDR3 spells CASSQGASEAFF. The DNA for the CDR3 is TGTGCCAGCAGCCAGGGGGCCTCTGAAGCTTTCTTT.

The chain carries TRBV28 and TRBJ2-7; 10 bases are shared with TRBD1. V lost 1 base, J lost 6 bases, and 12 bases stayed unmatched. Germline V gene data show CDR1 as MDHEN and CDR2 as SYDVKM. This CDR3 has 17 residues. DNA of the CDR3: TGTGCCAGCAGTTTATTCGCTCGGGACAGGGGAGTCCTCGAGCAGTACTTC. Its translation is CASSLFARDRGVLEQYF.